The source of this TCR beta chain is a study of blood T cell repertoires in COVID-19. On the study more broadly: Whether acute or convalescent, the COVID-19 samples came from the United States, Italy and Spain.

Only one count was recorded for this clone. Sequencing was performed with immunoSEQ multiplex PCR; in TCRdb, only in-frame clones are kept and a portion is missing. The sample has 250,000 or so clones, more than 80% seen once. The CDR3 length is 17 residues. V lost 2 bases, J lost 7 bases, and 6 bases stayed unmatched. CDR1 SGHTA and CDR2 FQGTGA come from the germline V gene. The chain employs TRBV7-3 and TRBJ1-6, with 12 bases lining up with TRBD1. Sample: PBMCs or T cells enriched from blood (not recorded which). This sequence originates from a woman between 25 and 40 years old with acute COVID-19. As DNA, the CDR3 is TGTGCCAGCAGCTTAGGGGGACAGGGGGCTTCGAATTCACCCCTCCACTTT. It is translated as CASSLGGQGASNSPLHF.